A selection of T cell receptor beta chains follows, all from one sample in a study of PD-L1 blockade in urothelial cancer. Clones were read by immunoSEQ multiplex PCR, and TCRdb kept only the in-frame ones, dropping some. The table includes about 120,000 clones, around 88% detected once. Sequencing used PBMCs, obtained around atezolizumab (anti-PD-L1) treatment. Source of these receptors: a man in his 60s with urothelial cancer. CDR3s include the opening cysteine and the closing phenylalanine or tryptophan. The order of the fields is clone size, J gene, V gene, D gene, CDR3 DNA, CDR3 protein. The D gene is left open where the match is weak. Clone size, where shown, is once, few, many, or a class for clones that have expanded.

clone size: .; J gene: TRBJ2-2; V gene: TRBV30; D gene: TRBD2; CDR3 DNA: TGTGCCTGGGTTAGCGGGATAGGGACCGGGGAGCTGTTTTTT; CDR3 protein: CAWVSGIGTGELFF
clone size: .; J gene: TRBJ2-2; V gene: TRBV7-2; D gene: .; CDR3 DNA: TGTGCCAGCAGAAACAGGGACACCGGGGAGCTGTTTTTT; CDR3 protein: CASRNRDTGELFF
clone size: .; J gene: TRBJ1-2; V gene: TRBV4-3; D gene: .; CDR3 DNA: TGCGCCAGCAGCCAAGCAACAGGAGCTAACTATGGCTACACCTTC; CDR3 protein: CASSQATGANYGYTF
clone size: .; J gene: TRBJ2-5; V gene: TRBV4-3; D gene: .; CDR3 DNA: TGCGCCAGCAGCCAAGCAGGGGCCCCGCAAGAGACCCAGTACTTC; CDR3 protein: CASSQAGAPQETQYF
clone size: .; J gene: TRBJ2-2; V gene: TRBV11-3; D gene: .; CDR3 DNA: TGTGCCAGCAGCTTGACTATAAGAACCGGGGAGCTGTTTTTT; CDR3 protein: CASSLTIRTGELFF
clone size: .; J gene: TRBJ2-1; V gene: TRBV7-2; D gene: TRBD2; CDR3 DNA: TGTGCCAGCAGCTTAGCCCGGACTAGCGTAAGTGAGCAGTTCTTC; CDR3 protein: CASSLARTSVSEQFF
clone size: few; J gene: TRBJ2-3; V gene: TRBV28; D gene: .; CDR3 DNA: TGTGCCAGCAGTTTAAGGGGGTCGCTTCAGTATTTT; CDR3 protein: CASSLRGSLQYF
clone size: .; J gene: TRBJ2-7; V gene: TRBV5-1; D gene: .; CDR3 DNA: TGCGCCAGCAGTCCGGACTTAGGGAGCTCCTACGAGCAGTACTTC; CDR3 protein: CASSPDLGSSYEQYF
clone size: once; J gene: TRBJ2-1; V gene: TRBV6-5; D gene: .; CDR3 DNA: TGTGCCAGCAAACTTTACAATGAGCAGTTCTTC; CDR3 protein: CASKLYNEQFF
clone size: .; J gene: TRBJ2-5; V gene: TRBV10-1; D gene: TRBD2; CDR3 DNA: TGCGCCAGCAGCGGAGGGCTAGCGGGAGGCCCAGCGGAGACCCAGTACTTC; CDR3 protein: CASSGGLAGGPAETQYF
clone size: .; J gene: TRBJ1-2; V gene: TRBV28; D gene: TRBD1; CDR3 DNA: TGTGCCAGCAGCCAACAGGGGAACTATGGCTACACCTTC; CDR3 protein: CASSQQGNYGYTF
clone size: .; J gene: TRBJ1-2; V gene: TRBV11-3; D gene: .; CDR3 DNA: TGTGCCAGCAGCTCCCAGACTTTGGCTCGCGGCTACACCTTC; CDR3 protein: CASSSQTLARGYTF
clone size: .; J gene: TRBJ2-1; V gene: TRBV9; D gene: .; CDR3 DNA: TGTGCCAGCAGTCCCTTCGGGGGTGAGCAGTTCTTC; CDR3 protein: CASSPFGGEQFF
clone size: .; J gene: TRBJ1-2; V gene: TRBV2; D gene: TRBD1; CDR3 DNA: TGTGCCAGCCTAAGCGACAGGGTGGTTCTCCATGGCTACACCTTC; CDR3 protein: CASLSDRVVLHGYTF
clone size: .; J gene: TRBJ1-1; V gene: TRBV7-3; D gene: .; CDR3 DNA: TGTGCCAGCAGCTCGGCAGGGTTGAACGCTGAAGCTTTCTTT; CDR3 protein: CASSSAGLNAEAFF
clone size: .; J gene: TRBJ2-1; V gene: TRBV7-9; D gene: .; CDR3 DNA: TGTGCCAGCAGCGCTAGCGGGACAGGATACAATGAGCAGTTCTTC; CDR3 protein: CASSASGTGYNEQFF
clone size: .; J gene: TRBJ2-7; V gene: TRBV18; D gene: TRBD2; CDR3 DNA: TGTGCCAGCTCGTCCGGGACTAGCGTCTACGAGCAGTACTTC; CDR3 protein: CASSSGTSVYEQYF
clone size: .; J gene: TRBJ2-7; V gene: TRBV18; D gene: TRBD2; CDR3 DNA: TGTGCCAGCTCACTTTCGACTAGCGACATCTACGAGCAGTACTTC; CDR3 protein: CASSLSTSDIYEQYF
clone size: .; J gene: TRBJ1-1; V gene: TRBV11-3; D gene: .; CDR3 DNA: TGTGCCAGCAGCTGGGGGGAGACACTGAAGGCTTTCTTT; CDR3 protein: CASSWGETLKAFF
clone size: .; J gene: TRBJ2-7; V gene: TRBV15; D gene: .; CDR3 DNA: TGTGCCACCAGCACGGGGGACAGCTCCTACGAGCAGTACTTC; CDR3 protein: CATSTGDSSYEQYF
clone size: .; J gene: TRBJ2-2; V gene: TRBV7-2; D gene: TRBD1; CDR3 DNA: TGTGCCAGCAGCTTATCAGGCCAGGGGGCGGCCGGGGAGCTGTTTTTT; CDR3 protein: CASSLSGQGAAGELFF
clone size: .; J gene: TRBJ2-1; V gene: TRBV4-1; D gene: TRBD1; CDR3 DNA: TGCGCCAGCAGCCAAGGCACAGGGGGCCCCCCCAATGAGCAGTTCTTC; CDR3 protein: CASSQGTGGPPNEQFF
clone size: .; J gene: TRBJ1-2; V gene: TRBV5-1; D gene: TRBD1; CDR3 DNA: TGCGCCAGCAGCGGTGGACAGGGGTGGGATGGCTACACCTTC; CDR3 protein: CASSGGQGWDGYTF
clone size: .; J gene: TRBJ2-3; V gene: TRBV18; D gene: .; CDR3 DNA: TGTGCCAGCTCACCAACCGGTTCTCCCACAGATACGCAGTATTTT; CDR3 protein: CASSPTGSPTDTQYF
clone size: once; J gene: TRBJ2-1; V gene: TRBV19; D gene: .; CDR3 DNA: TGTGCCAGTAGCCGAAGTATCGACTACTCTAATGAGCAGTTCTTC; CDR3 protein: CASSRSIDYSNEQFF
clone size: .; J gene: TRBJ2-3; V gene: TRBV28; D gene: .; CDR3 DNA: TGTGCCAGCAGCACTTTCGGAGGGGCGTGGATGGAAGATACGCAGTATTTT; CDR3 protein: CASSTFGGAWMEDTQYF
clone size: .; J gene: TRBJ2-7; V gene: TRBV2; D gene: .; CDR3 DNA: TGTGCCAGCGGGGCGGCAGAACCCTACGAGCAGTACTTC; CDR3 protein: CASGAAEPYEQYF
clone size: .; J gene: TRBJ2-7; V gene: TRBV19; D gene: TRBD1; CDR3 DNA: TGTGCCAGCGGGACAGCCATCTCCTACGAGCAGTACTTC; CDR3 protein: CASGTAISYEQYF
clone size: .; J gene: TRBJ2-7; V gene: TRBV18; D gene: .; CDR3 DNA: TGTGCCAGCTCACCTCAGGGACTGAACACCTACGAGCAGTACTTC; CDR3 protein: CASSPQGLNTYEQYF
clone size: .; J gene: TRBJ1-4; V gene: TRBV6-5; D gene: TRBD1; CDR3 DNA: TGTGCCAGCAGTCCCTGGACAGGCGAAAAACTGTTTTTT; CDR3 protein: CASSPWTGEKLFF
clone size: .; J gene: TRBJ2-2; V gene: TRBV7-6; D gene: .; CDR3 DNA: TGTGCCAGCAGCCCGGGTTGGGCGAACACCGGGGAGCTGTTTTTT; CDR3 protein: CASSPGWANTGELFF
clone size: .; J gene: TRBJ2-7; V gene: TRBV27; D gene: TRBD1; CDR3 DNA: TGTGCCAGCCGGGGACAGGGGGGGATTAGCGAGCAGTACTTC; CDR3 protein: CASRGQGGISEQYF
clone size: .; J gene: TRBJ2-1; V gene: TRBV19; D gene: .; CDR3 DNA: TGTGCCAGTAGTGACGGGGGTCCCAATGAGCAGTTCTTC; CDR3 protein: CASSDGGPNEQFF
clone size: few; J gene: TRBJ2-4; V gene: TRBV29-1; D gene: .; CDR3 DNA: TGCAGCGTTGAATCTCTTCCTAAAAACATTCAGTACTTC; CDR3 protein: CSVESLPKNIQYF
clone size: .; J gene: TRBJ1-1; V gene: TRBV2; D gene: TRBD1; CDR3 DNA: TGTGCCAGCAGTGAGGTCAGGGGGCGAGCTGAAGCTTTCTTT; CDR3 protein: CASSEVRGRAEAFF
clone size: medium-sized; J gene: TRBJ2-3; V gene: TRBV28; D gene: .; CDR3 DNA: TGTGCCAGCAGTTTAGGGCAGATAAAAGATACGCAGTATTTT; CDR3 protein: CASSLGQIKDTQYF
clone size: .; J gene: TRBJ2-5; V gene: TRBV27; D gene: .; CDR3 DNA: TGTGCCAGCAGCTCGGAGGAGGCGGGGCAAGAGACCCAGTACTTC; CDR3 protein: CASSSEEAGQETQYF
clone size: once; J gene: TRBJ1-5; V gene: TRBV5-1; D gene: TRBD1; CDR3 DNA: TGCGCCAGCGCGACAGGGGACTTCGGTCAGCCCCAGCATTTT; CDR3 protein: CASATGDFGQPQHF
clone size: .; J gene: TRBJ2-1; V gene: TRBV11-1; D gene: .; CDR3 DNA: TGTGCCAGCAGCCGAGACTACAATGAGCAGTTCTTC; CDR3 protein: CASSRDYNEQFF
clone size: .; J gene: TRBJ2-7; V gene: TRBV7-2; D gene: .; CDR3 DNA: TGTGCCAGCAGCTTAGGCGGGTCCGACCACGAGCAGTACTTC; CDR3 protein: CASSLGGSDHEQYF
clone size: .; J gene: TRBJ1-1; V gene: TRBV4-1; D gene: TRBD1; CDR3 DNA: TGCGCCAGCAGCCAAGTGGGACAGGGATGGACTGAAGCTTTCTTT; CDR3 protein: CASSQVGQGWTEAFF
clone size: .; J gene: TRBJ1-1; V gene: TRBV28; D gene: .; CDR3 DNA: TGTGCCAGCAATGACGGGAGGGTACGAGCTTTCTTT; CDR3 protein: CASNDGRVRAFF
clone size: .; J gene: TRBJ2-7; V gene: TRBV21-1; D gene: .; CDR3 DNA: TGTGCCAGCAGCTTCGGCTCCTACGAGCAGTACTTC; CDR3 protein: CASSFGSYEQYF
clone size: once; J gene: TRBJ2-5; V gene: TRBV7-3; D gene: TRBD2; CDR3 DNA: TGTGCCAGCAGCCCGACTAGGCGGGGGGAGACCCAGTACTTC; CDR3 protein: CASSPTRRGETQYF